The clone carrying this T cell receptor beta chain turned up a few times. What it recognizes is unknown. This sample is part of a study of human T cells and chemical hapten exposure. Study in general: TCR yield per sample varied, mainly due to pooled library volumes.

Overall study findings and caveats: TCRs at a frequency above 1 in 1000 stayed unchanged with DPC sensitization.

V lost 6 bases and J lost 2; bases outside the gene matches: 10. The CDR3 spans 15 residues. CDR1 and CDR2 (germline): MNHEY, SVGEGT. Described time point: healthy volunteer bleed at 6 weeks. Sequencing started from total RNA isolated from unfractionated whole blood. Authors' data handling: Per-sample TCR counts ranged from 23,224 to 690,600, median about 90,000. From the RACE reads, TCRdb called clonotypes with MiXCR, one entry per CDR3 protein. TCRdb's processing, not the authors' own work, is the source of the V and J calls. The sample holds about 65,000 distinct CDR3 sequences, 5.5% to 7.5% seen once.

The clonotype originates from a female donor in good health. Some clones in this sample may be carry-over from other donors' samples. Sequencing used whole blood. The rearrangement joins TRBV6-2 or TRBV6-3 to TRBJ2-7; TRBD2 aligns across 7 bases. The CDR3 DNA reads TGTGCCAGCAGCCCCCAAGCTAGCGGTACCTACGAGCAGTACTTC. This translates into CASSPQASGTYEQYF.